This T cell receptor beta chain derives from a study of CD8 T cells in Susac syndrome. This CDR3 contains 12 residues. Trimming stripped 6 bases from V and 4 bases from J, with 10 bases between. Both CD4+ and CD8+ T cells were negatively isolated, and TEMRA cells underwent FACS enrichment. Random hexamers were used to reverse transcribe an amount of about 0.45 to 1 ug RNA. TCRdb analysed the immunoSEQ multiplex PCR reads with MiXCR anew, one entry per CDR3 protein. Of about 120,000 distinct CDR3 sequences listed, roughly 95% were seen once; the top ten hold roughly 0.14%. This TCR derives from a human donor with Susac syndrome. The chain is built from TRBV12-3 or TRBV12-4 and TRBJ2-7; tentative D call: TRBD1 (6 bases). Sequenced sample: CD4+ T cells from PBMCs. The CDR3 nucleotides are TGTGCCAGCAGCCGGGACAAATACGAGCAGTACTTC. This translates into CASSRDKYEQYF.